The T cell receptor (beta chain) under discussion was sequenced for a study of T cell repertoires in cytomegalovirus infection. This clonotype was counted a few times. TCRdb re-derived calls from the reads in MiXCR, one entry per CDR3 protein. The sample lists about 740,000 distinct CDR3 sequences; less than 40% were seen once. This CDR3 has 20 amino acids. Germline V gene data show CDR1 as MNHEY and CDR2 as SVGEGT. The V and J ends lost 1 base and 1 base respectively, with 24 bases between them. The sequencing input was PBMCs. V usage is TRBV6-2 or TRBV6-3 and J usage is TRBJ2-3; maybe TRBD1 (5 bases). This TCR was recovered from a human donor in good health (CMV status not recorded). Some clones in this sample may be carry-over from other donors' samples. CDR3 sequence (DNA): TGTGCCAGCAGTTACTTATCAGGGTCCTCGACCTTTTTACGCACAGATACGCAGTATTTT. Translation: CASSYLSGSSTFLRTDTQYF.